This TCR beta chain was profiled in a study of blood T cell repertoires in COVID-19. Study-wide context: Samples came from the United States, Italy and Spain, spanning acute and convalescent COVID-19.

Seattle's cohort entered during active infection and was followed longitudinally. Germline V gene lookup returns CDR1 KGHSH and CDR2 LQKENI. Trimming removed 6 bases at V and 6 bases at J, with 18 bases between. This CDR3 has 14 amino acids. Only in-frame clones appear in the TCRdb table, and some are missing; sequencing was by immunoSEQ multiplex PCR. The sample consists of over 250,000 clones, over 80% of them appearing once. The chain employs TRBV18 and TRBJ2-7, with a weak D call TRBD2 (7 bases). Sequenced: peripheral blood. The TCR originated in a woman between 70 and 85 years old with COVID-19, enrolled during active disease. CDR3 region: CASSLWGGESEQYF. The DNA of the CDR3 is TGTGCCAGCTCGCTTTGGGGGGGCGAATCCGAGCAGTACTTC.